The clone carrying this TCR beta chain has a single count. Its specificity is not known. The CDR3 length is 13 residues. Trimming left V 4 bases short and J 8 bases short, with 12 bases between. Germline V gene lookup returns CDR1 KGHSH and CDR2 LQKENI. With 60 Vbeta and 13 Jbeta primers, the PCR was carried out. Libraries were prepared by immunoSEQ multiplex PCR; TCRdb keeps only in-frame clonotypes and omits some of them. The sample records about 93,000 clones, around 81% being singletons. The data derive from a study of cytomegalovirus exposure and HLA in healthy donors. Study-level information: A data release that came early held approximately 92 million unique TCRs from HLA-typed donors. Study results and limitations: Sequencing likely generated an artifact that appeared as a cluster of highly shared sequence variants.

This clonotype was obtained from a man aged 30 to 39 in good health and CMV-seronegative. This chain joins TRBV18 and TRBJ1-5; a possible D gene is TRBD1 (5 bases). Sequencing was carried out using PBMCs. The DNA for the CDR3 is TGTGCCAGCTCACGCGATCAGGGTAAGCCCCAGCATTTT. It codes for CASSRDQGKPQHF.